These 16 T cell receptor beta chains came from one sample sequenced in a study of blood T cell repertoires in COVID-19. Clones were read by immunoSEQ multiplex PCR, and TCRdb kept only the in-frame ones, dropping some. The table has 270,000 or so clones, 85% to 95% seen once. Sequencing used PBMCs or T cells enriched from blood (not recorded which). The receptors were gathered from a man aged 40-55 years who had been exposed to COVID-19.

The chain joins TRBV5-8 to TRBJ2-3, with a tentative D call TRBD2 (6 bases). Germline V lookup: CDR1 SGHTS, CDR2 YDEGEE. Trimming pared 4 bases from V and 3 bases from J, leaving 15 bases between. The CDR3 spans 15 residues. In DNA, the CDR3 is TGTGCCAGCAGCCTCAGAGTGGGGGGAACAGATACGCAGTATTTT. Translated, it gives CASSLRVGGTDTQYF.

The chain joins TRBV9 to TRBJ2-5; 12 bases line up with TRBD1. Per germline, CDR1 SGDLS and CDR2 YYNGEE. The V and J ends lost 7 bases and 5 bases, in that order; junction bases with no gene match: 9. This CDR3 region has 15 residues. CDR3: CASAVGTGGLETQYF. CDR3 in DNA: TGTGCCAGCGCGGTTGGGACAGGGGGCTTGGAGACCCAGTACTTC. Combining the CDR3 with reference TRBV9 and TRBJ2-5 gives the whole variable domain DSGVTQTPKHLITATGQRVTLRCSPRSGDLSVYWYQQSLDQGLQFLIQYYNGEERAKGNILERFSAQQFPDLHSELNLSSLELGDSALYFCASAVGTGGLETQYFGPGTRLLVL.

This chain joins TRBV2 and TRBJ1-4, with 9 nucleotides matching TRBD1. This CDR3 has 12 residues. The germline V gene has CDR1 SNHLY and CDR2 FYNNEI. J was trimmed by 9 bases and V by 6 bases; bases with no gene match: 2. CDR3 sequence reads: CASRGQGQKLFF. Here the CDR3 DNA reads TGTGCCAGCAGGGGACAGGGCCAAAAACTGTTTTTT.

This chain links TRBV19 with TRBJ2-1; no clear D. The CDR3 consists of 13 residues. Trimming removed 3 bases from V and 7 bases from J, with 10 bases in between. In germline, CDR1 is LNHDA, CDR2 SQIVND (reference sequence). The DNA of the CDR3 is TGTGCCAGTAGTATTCTGGTACAGAATGAGCAGTTCTTC. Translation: CASSILVQNEQFF.

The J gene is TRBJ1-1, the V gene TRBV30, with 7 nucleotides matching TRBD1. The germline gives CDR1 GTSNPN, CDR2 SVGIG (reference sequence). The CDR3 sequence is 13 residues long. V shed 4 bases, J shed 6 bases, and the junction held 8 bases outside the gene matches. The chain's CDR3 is CAWKKRGRSEAFF. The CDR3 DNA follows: TGTGCCTGGAAAAAAAGGGGGCGATCTGAAGCTTTCTTT.

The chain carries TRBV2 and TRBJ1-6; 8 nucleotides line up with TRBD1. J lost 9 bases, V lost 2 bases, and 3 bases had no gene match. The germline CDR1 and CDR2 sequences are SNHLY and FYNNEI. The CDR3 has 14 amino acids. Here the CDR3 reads CASSEQGASSPLHF. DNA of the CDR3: TGTGCCAGCAGTGAACAGGGGGCCAGTTCACCCCTCCACTTT. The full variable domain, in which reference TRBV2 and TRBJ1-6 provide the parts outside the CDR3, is EPEVTQTPSHQVTQMGQEVILRCVPISNHLYFYWYRQILGQKVEFLVSFYNNEISEKSEIFDDQFSVERPDGSNFTLKIRSTKLEDSAMYFCASSEQGASSPLHFGNGTRLTVT.

The CDR3 bases are TGTGCCAGCAGTGAAGGGGTAGGGGAAGGGGCCAACGTCCTGACTTTC. Residues: CASSEGVGEGANVLTF. The J gene is TRBJ2-6, the V gene TRBV6-4, with D possibly being TRBD1 (5 bases). The CDR3 sequence is 16 residues long. With 3 bases removed from V and 4 bases from J, the gap between germline ends came to 13 bases. The germline V gene encodes CDR1 MRHNA and CDR2 SNTAGT.

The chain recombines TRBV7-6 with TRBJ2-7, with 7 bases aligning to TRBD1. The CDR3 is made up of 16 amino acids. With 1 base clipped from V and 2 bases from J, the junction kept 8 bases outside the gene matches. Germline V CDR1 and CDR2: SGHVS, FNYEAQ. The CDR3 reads CASSLEGDRFTYEQYF. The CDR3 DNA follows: TGTGCCAGCAGCTTAGAGGGGGACAGATTTACCTACGAGCAGTACTTC.

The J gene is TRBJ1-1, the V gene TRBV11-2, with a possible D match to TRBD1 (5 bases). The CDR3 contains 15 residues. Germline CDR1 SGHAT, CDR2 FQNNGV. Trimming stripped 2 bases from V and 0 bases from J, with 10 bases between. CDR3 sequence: CASSLLQVMNTEAFF. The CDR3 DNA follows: TGTGCCAGCAGCTTATTACAGGTAATGAACACTGAAGCTTTCTTT.

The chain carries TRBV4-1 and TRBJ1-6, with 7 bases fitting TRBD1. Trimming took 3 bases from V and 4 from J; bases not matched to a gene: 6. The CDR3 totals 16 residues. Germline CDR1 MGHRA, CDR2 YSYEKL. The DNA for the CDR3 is TGCGCCAGCAGCCAGGCGACAGGGAGTTATAATTCACCCCTCCACTTT. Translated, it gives CASSQATGSYNSPLHF.

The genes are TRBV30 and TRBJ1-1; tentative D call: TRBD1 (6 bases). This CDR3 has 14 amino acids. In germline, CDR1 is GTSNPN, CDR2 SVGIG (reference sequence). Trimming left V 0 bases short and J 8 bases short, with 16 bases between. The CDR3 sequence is CAWSVPGVDAEAFF. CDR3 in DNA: TGTGCCTGGAGTGTACCAGGGGTGGATGCAGAAGCTTTCTTT.

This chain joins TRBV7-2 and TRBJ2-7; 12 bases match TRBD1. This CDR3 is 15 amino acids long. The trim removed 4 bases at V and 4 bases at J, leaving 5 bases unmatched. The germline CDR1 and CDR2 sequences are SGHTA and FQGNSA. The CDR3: CASSSGTGGGYEQYF. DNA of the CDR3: TGTGCCAGCAGCTCGGGGACAGGGGGCGGGTACGAGCAGTACTTC.

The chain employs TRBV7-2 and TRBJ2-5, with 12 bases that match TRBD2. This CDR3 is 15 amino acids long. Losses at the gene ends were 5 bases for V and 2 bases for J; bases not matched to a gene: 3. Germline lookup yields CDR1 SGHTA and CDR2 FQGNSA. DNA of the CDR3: TGTGCCAGCAGCCAAACTAGCGGGAGGCAAGAGACCCAGTACTTC. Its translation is CASSQTSGRQETQYF.

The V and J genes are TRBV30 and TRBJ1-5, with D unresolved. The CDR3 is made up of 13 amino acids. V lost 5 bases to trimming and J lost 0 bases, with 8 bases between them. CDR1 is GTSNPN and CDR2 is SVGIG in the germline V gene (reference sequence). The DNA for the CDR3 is TGTGCCTGGCAGGTGAATAGCAATCAGCCCCAGCATTTT. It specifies CAWQVNSNQPQHF.

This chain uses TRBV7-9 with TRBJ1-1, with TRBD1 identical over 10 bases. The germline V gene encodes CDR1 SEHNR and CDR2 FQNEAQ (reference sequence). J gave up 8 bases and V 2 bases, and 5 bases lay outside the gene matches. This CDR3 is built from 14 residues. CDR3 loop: CASSLWTGGSEAFF. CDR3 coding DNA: TGTGCCAGCAGCTTATGGACAGGGGGATCGGAAGCTTTCTTT.

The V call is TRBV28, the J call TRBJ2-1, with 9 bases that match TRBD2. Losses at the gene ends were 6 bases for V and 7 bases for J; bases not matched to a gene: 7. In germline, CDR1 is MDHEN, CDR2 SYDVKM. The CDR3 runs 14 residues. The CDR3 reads CASRPGLARNEQFF. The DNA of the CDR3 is TGTGCCAGCAGGCCGGGACTAGCTCGTAATGAGCAGTTCTTC. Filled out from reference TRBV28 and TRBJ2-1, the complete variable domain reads DVKVTQSSRYLVKRTGEKVFLECVQDMDHENMFWYRQDPGLGLRLIYFSYDVKMKEKGDIPEGYSVSREKKERFSLILESASTNQTSMYLCASRPGLARNEQFFGPGTRLTVL.